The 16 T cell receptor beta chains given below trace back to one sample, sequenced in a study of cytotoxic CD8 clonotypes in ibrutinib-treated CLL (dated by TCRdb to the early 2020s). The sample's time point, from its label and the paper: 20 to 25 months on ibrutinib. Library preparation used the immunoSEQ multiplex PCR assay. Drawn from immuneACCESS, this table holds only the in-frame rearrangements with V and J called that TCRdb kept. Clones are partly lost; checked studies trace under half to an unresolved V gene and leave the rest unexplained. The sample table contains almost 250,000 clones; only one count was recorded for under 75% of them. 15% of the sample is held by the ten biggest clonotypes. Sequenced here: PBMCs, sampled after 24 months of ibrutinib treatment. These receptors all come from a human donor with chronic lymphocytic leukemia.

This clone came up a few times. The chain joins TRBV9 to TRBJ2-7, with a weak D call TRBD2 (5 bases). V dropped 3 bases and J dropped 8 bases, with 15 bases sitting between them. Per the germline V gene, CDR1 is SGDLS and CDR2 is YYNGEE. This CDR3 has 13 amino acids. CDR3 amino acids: CASSAKLGRQQYF. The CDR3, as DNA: TGTGCCAGCAGCGCGAAACTAGGTCGCCAGCAGTACTTC.

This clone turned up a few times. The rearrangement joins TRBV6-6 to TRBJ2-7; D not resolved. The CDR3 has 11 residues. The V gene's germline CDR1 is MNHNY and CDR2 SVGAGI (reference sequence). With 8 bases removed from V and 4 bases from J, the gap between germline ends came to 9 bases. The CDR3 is CASWWGYEQYF. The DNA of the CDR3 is TGTGCCAGCTGGTGGGGTTACGAGCAGTACTTC.

As DNA, the CDR3 is TGTGCCAGCAGTCCCGGGACAGGGGATCCATACGAGCAGTACTTC. It codes for CASSPGTGDPYEQYF. The chain uses TRBV27 and TRBJ2-7; TRBD1 matches at 10 bases. The germline gives CDR1 MNHEY, CDR2 SMNVEV (reference sequence). The CDR3 contains 15 residues. J lost 4 bases, V lost 5 bases, and 8 bases had no gene match.

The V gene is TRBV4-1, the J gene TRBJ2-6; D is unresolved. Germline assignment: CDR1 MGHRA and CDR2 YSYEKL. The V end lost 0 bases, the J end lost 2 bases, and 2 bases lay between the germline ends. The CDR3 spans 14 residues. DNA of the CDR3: TGCGCCAGCAGCCAAGATCCTGGGGCCAACGTCCTGACTTTC. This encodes CASSQDPGANVLTF.

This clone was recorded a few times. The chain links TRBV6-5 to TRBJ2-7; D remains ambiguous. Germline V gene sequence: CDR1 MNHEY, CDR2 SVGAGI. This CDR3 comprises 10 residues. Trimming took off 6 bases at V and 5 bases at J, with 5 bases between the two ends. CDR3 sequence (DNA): TGTGCCAGCAGAGGCCACGAGCAGTACTTC. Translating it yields CASRGHEQYF.

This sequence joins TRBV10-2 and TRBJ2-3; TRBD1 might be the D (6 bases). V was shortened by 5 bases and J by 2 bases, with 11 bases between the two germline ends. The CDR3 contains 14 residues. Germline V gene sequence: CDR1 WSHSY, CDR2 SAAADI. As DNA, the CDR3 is TGCGCCAGCAGTCTTGGACAGCTCACAGATACGCAGTATTTT. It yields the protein CASSLGQLTDTQYF.

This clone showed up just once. CDR3 in DNA: TGCGCCAGCAGCCAAGGCCACTCTAGCGTAAATGAGCAGTTCTTC. It encodes CASSQGHSSVNEQFF. The chain couples TRBV4-1 to TRBJ2-1; tentative D call: TRBD2 (6 bases). Trimming cost V 1 base and J 7 bases, with 14 bases left between them. Germline CDR1 MGHRA, CDR2 YSYEKL. CDR3 length equals 15 residues.

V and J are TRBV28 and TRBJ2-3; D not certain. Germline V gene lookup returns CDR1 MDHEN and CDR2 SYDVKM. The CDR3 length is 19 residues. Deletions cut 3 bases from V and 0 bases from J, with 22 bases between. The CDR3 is CASSFRASPPLLSTDTQYF. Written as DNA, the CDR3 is TGTGCCAGCAGTTTTCGGGCCTCCCCTCCCCTTTTAAGCACAGATACGCAGTATTTT.

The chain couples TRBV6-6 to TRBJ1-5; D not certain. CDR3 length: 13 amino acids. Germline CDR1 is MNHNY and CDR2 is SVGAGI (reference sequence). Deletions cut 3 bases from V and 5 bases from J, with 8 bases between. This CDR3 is CASSYKADQPQHF. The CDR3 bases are TGTGCCAGCAGTTATAAGGCGGATCAGCCCCAGCATTTT.

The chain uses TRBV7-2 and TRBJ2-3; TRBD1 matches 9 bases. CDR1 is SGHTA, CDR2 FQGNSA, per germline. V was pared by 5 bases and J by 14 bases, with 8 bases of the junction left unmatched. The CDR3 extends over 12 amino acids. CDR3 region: CASSPRQGGLYF. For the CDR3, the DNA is TGTGCCAGCAGCCCTCGACAGGGGGGACTGTATTTT.

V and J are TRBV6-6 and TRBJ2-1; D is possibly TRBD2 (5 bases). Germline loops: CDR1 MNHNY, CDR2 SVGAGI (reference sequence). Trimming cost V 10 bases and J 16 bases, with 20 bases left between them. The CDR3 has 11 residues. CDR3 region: CATVEGGQRFF. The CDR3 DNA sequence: TGTGCCACAGTTGAGGGCGGCCAAAGATTCTTC.

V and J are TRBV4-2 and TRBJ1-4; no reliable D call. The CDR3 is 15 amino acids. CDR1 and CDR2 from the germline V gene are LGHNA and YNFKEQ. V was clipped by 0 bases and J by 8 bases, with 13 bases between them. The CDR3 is CASSQDEGNAEKLFF. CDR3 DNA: TGTGCCAGCAGCCAAGATGAGGGCAACGCGGAAAAACTGTTTTTT.

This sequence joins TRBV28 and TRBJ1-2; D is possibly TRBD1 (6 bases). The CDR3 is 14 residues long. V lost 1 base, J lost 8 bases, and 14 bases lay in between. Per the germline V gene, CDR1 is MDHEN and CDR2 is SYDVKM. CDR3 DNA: TGTGCCAGCAGTTTATACTCAGGGGCGAAAGGCTACACCTTC. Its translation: CASSLYSGAKGYTF.

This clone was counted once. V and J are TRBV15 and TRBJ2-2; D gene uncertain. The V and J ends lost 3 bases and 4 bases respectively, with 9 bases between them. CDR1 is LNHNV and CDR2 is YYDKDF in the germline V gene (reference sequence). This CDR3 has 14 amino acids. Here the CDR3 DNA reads TGTGCCACCAGCAGGGGTTCACCCACCGGGGAGCTGTTTTTT. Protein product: CATSRGSPTGELFF.

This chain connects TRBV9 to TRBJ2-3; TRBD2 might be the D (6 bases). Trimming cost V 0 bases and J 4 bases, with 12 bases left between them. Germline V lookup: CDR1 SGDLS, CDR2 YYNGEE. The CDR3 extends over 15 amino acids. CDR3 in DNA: TGTGCCAGCAGCGTAGACGGGAGTCTACCAGATACGCAGTATTTT. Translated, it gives CASSVDGSLPDTQYF.

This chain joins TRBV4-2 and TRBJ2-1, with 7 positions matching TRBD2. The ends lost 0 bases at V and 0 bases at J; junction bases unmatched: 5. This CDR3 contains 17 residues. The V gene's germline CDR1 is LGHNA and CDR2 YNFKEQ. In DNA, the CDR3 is TGTGCCAGCAGCCAAGATGACCGGGAGGTCTCCTACAATGAGCAGTTCTTC. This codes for CASSQDDREVSYNEQFF.